A selection of T cell receptor beta chains follows, all from one sample in a study of cytomegalovirus exposure and HLA in healthy donors. Libraries were prepared by immunoSEQ multiplex PCR; TCRdb keeps only in-frame clonotypes and omits some of them. The sample lists approximately 150,000 clones; under 85% were seen once. Source material: PBMCs. Every receptor here comes from a man aged 45-60 years in good health and CMV-seropositive. The CDR3 runs from the conserved cysteine through the conserved F or W. D genes are given only for firm matches. Rows give clone size only sometimes, using once, few, many, or a class for an expanded clone.

clone_size	d_call	v_call	j_call	cdr3_nt	cdr3_aa
NA	TRBD1	TRBV6-1	TRBJ1-1	TGTGCCAGCAGTGAATGGACAGGGGGCAACACTGAAGCTTTCTTT	CASSEWTGGNTEAFF
NA	TRBD2	TRBV2	TRBJ2-2	TGTGCCAGCAGTGACAGGGTAGCGGGTGGCACCGGGGAGCTGTTTTTT	CASSDRVAGGTGELFF
NA	NA	TRBV9	TRBJ2-1	TGTGCCAGCAGCGTAGGAGGCTCCTCGGCAGTCAATGAGCAGTTCTTC	CASSVGGSSAVNEQFF
NA	NA	TRBV13	TRBJ1-5	TGTGCCAGCAGCTGGGGGGGGGACGATCAGCCCCAGCATTTT	CASSWGGDDQPQHF
NA	NA	TRBV9	TRBJ2-6	TGTGCCAGCAGCGTAGACCCAGGGGTGGTGATAGGGGCCAACGTCCTGACTTTC	CASSVDPGVVIGANVLTF
NA	NA	TRBV13	TRBJ2-2	TGTGCCAGCAGCTTTGGGAGGAGCCCCGGCACCGGGGAGCTGTTTTTT	CASSFGRSPGTGELFF
NA	NA	TRBV27	TRBJ1-5	TGTGCCAGCAGACGCGGGGGGGATAATCAGCCCCAGCATTTT	CASRRGGDNQPQHF
NA	NA	TRBV27	TRBJ2-1	TGTGCCAGCGGTACAGGGCTTTACGTCTACAATGAGCAGTTCTTC	CASGTGLYVYNEQFF
NA	NA	TRBV5-6	TRBJ1-1	TGTGCCAGCAGCTCCCGAGGACAGTTGAACACTGAAGCTTTCTTT	CASSSRGQLNTEAFF
NA	NA	TRBV27	TRBJ1-4	TGTGCCAGCAGTTTATCGATGGGAGGGACGAGGGAAAAACTGTTTTTT	CASSLSMGGTREKLFF
NA	NA	TRBV7-9	TRBJ2-1	TGTGCCAGCAGCTTAGGCGTCAATGAGCAGTTCTTC	CASSLGVNEQFF
NA	NA	TRBV28	TRBJ2-3	TGTGCCAGCAGCGCCGGGGGTAAGGGGGCCGCAGATACGCAGTATTTT	CASSAGGKGAADTQYF
NA	TRBD2	TRBV4-1	TRBJ2-5	TGCGCCAGCAGCCAAGGGCGAGCGGGACTCAAGAGGGAGACCCAGTACTTC	CASSQGRAGLKRETQYF
NA	NA	TRBV18	TRBJ2-1	TGTGCCAGCTCACCTCCAGCGTCCTACAATGAGCAGTTCTTC	CASSPPASYNEQFF
few	TRBD2	TRBV19	TRBJ2-1	TGTGCCAGTAGTATAAGTAGCGGGGCTCGAGGTGAGCAGTTCTTC	CASSISSGARGEQFF
NA	NA	TRBV2	TRBJ1-1	TGTGCCAGCAAAGGAAACGGGTTGAACACTGAAGCTTTCTTT	CASKGNGLNTEAFF
NA	NA	TRBV6-6	TRBJ1-1	TGTGCCAGCAGCTCCAGAGGACAGTGGAACACTGAAGCTTTCTTT	CASSSRGQWNTEAFF
NA	TRBD1	TRBV30	TRBJ1-2	TGTGCCTGGAGTGGGGACAGGGGGCCCTATGGCTACACCTTC	CAWSGDRGPYGYTF
NA	NA	TRBV6-6	TRBJ2-3	TGTGCCAGCAGCGAGCGGCCGGGGACAGATACGCAGTATTTT	CASSERPGTDTQYF
NA	NA	TRBV28	TRBJ2-1	TGTGCCAGCAGTTTTAGGGGACGGGAGACTAGAAAAACTGGAGAGCAGTTCTTC	CASSFRGRETRKTGEQFF
NA	TRBD1	TRBV11-2	TRBJ2-2	TGTGCCAGCAGCGGCCTCGGACAGGGAAACACCGGGGAGCTGTTTTTT	CASSGLGQGNTGELFF
NA	TRBD1	TRBV15	TRBJ1-4	TGTGCCACCAAGGGGACAGGGAATGAAAAACTGTTTTTT	CATKGTGNEKLFF